The next 12 T cell receptor beta chains were all read from a single sample in a study of T-cell memory formation after mild COVID-19. MiXCR, run by TCRdb on the 5' RACE reads, gives a single entry per CDR3 protein. The sample lists around 300,000 distinct CDR3 sequences; 10% to 15% were seen once. What was sequenced was PBMCs or a T cell subset sorted from them (not recorded which). The receptors derive from a man between 18 and 29 years old who had mild COVID-19 (a few samples of this study predate the infection). Cell type and time point are not known.

This clonotype has only a few counts. The rearrangement links TRBV5-6 to TRBJ2-7; no clear D. This CDR3 region has 14 residues. V dropped 1 base and J dropped 3 bases, with 11 bases sitting between them. CDR1 SGHDT and CDR2 YYEEEE come from the germline V gene. The DNA for the CDR3 is TGTGCCAGCAGCTTGCCCGGGTCGGGCTACGAGCAGTACTTC. This encodes CASSLPGSGYEQYF.

In its sample, this clonotype was seen a few times. V is TRBV12-3 or TRBV12-4 and J is TRBJ2-1; the match to TRBD2 covers 7 bases. Trimming cost V 6 bases and J 10 bases; bases outside gene matches: 6. This CDR3 has 12 residues. CDR3 nucleotides: TGTGCCAGCAGCTACGCTAGCGGCGAGCAGTTCTTC. Encoded protein: CASSYASGEQFF.

At least ten counts were recorded for this clonotype. This sequence joins TRBV6-5 and TRBJ1-2; D not resolved. Trimming took 2 bases from V and 5 from J, leaving 9 bases between them. CDR1 is MNHEY, CDR2 SVGAGI, per germline. CDR3 length equals 13 residues. The CDR3 loop is CASSYTEGYGYTF. In DNA form, the CDR3 reads TGTGCCAGCAGTTACACCGAGGGTTATGGCTACACCTTC.

The chain uses TRBV7-8 and TRBJ1-1; no definite D call. This CDR3 spans 14 amino acids. Germline CDR1 reads SGHVS; CDR2 reads FQNEAQ. V lost 1 base and J lost 1, with 7 bases in between. CDR3 region: CASSLVAGNTEAFF. The CDR3 region has the DNA TGTGCCAGCAGCTTAGTCGCCGGGAACACTGAAGCTTTCTTT. The full variable domain, its missing parts supplied by reference TRBV7-8 and TRBJ1-1, is GAGVSQSPRYKVAKRGQDVALRCDPISGHVSLFWYQQALGQGPEFLTYFQNEAQLDKSGLPSDRFFAERPEGSVSTLKIQRTQQEDSAVYLCASSLVAGNTEAFFGQGTRLTVV.

This clonotype was detected many times. A read error may produce the germline difference seen at one junction end. The chain uses TRBV5-1 and TRBJ1-3; D remains ambiguous. CDR3 length equals 12 residues. Germline CDR1 SGHRS, CDR2 YFSETQ. The CDR3 region is CASSLSGNTIYF. The CDR3 DNA sequence: TGTGCCAGCAGTCTCTCTGGAAACACCATATATTTT.

The V call is TRBV29-1, the J call TRBJ2-7, with D unclear. The CDR3 totals 9 residues. CDR1 SQVTM and CDR2 ANQGSEA come from the germline V gene. Trimming shortened V by 4 bases and J by 3 bases, and 1 base separated the two germline ends. The CDR3 DNA follows: TGCAGCGTTGTCTACGAGCAGTACGTC. The encoded protein is CSVVYEQYV.

The chain is built from TRBV5-1 and TRBJ2-7, with 7 bases identical to TRBD1. V dropped 1 base and J dropped 3; count of bases not matched to a gene: 4. The length of the CDR3 is 14 residues. Per germline, CDR1 SGHRS and CDR2 YFSETQ. CDR3 sequence: CASSLPTGSYEQYF. DNA of the CDR3: TGCGCCAGCAGCTTGCCGACAGGGAGCTACGAGCAGTACTTC.

This clonotype turned up a few times. The chain combines TRBV5-1 with TRBJ1-2; TRBD1 agrees at 9 bases. This CDR3 has 13 amino acids. V lost 7 bases to trimming and J lost 2 bases; unmatched junction nucleotides: 3. CDR1 and CDR2 from the germline V gene are SGHRS and YFSETQ. The CDR3 DNA reads TGCGCCAGCGGTGGACAGGGGAACTATGGCTACACCTTC. It codes for CASGGQGNYGYTF.

This clonotype was counted ten times or more. V is TRBV7-3 and J is TRBJ2-1; 8 bases match TRBD1. This CDR3 comprises 15 residues. Per germline, CDR1 SGHTA and CDR2 FQGTGA. With V trimmed by 5 bases and J by 0 bases, 3 bases remained unmatched. CDR3 nucleotides: TGTGCCAGCAGCCACAGGGGGGCCTCCTACAATGAGCAGTTCTTC. Its protein is CASSHRGASYNEQFF.

This clonotype was counted between two and nine times. The chain has TRBV7-2 and TRBJ2-5; D may match TRBD1 or TRBD2 (5 bases each). The CDR3 covers 14 residues. Germline CDR1 SGHTA, CDR2 FQGNSA. Trimming stripped 1 base from V and 7 bases from J, with 13 bases between. The CDR3, as DNA: TGTGCCAGCAGCTTAGTAGGCAGGGAGTGGACCCAGTACTTC. The encoded protein is CASSLVGREWTQYF.

This clonotype has a handful of counts. The rearrangement links TRBV12-3 or TRBV12-4 to TRBJ1-5; 7 bases map to TRBD1. The CDR3 totals 18 residues. V lost 5 bases, J lost 0 bases, and 13 bases stayed unmatched. The CDR3 sequence: CASSPGQAPSGSNQPQHF. As DNA, the CDR3 is TGTGCCAGCAGTCCCGGACAGGCCCCATCGGGTAGCAATCAGCCCCAGCATTTT.

This clonotype was seen only a few times. The chain couples TRBV29-1 to TRBJ2-1; D may be TRBD1 (7 bases). V was cut by 0 bases and J by 3 bases, with 12 bases left in between. This CDR3 comprises 15 residues. Germline V lookup: CDR1 SQVTM, CDR2 ANQGSEA. The CDR3 nucleotides are TGCAGCGTTGAAGAACCAGGGGGGTACTACAATGAGCAGTTCTTC. Translated, it gives CSVEEPGGYYNEQFF.